These T cell receptor beta chains were read from a single sample in a study of T cell responses to AZD1222 COVID-19 vaccine. Sequencing used immunoSEQ multiplex PCR; TCRdb keeps in-frame clones, though not all of them. Among around 15,000 clones listed, around 80% were seen once. This specimen was peripheral blood, taken 28 days after the second AZD1222 dose. The receptors originated from an adult who received the AZD1222 COVID-19 vaccine. The conserved cysteine and the conserved F or W are not part of the CDR3 here. Clone size is not always given. Where it is, it says once, few, many or a class for expanded clones.

clone size,V gene,CDR3 protein
NA,TRBV28,ASSFEGYTIY
NA,TRBV2,AVSGTVAYEQY
NA,TRBV7-3,ASSSSDGDTQY
NA,TRBV3-1/TRBV3-2,ASSQEGGGREAF
NA,TRBV6-5,ASSPGGYGYT
NA,TRBV4-3,ASSQDRGRDTEAF
NA,TRBV4-3,ASSQEAAAVEQY
NA,TRBV5-1,ASTTGQGSTEAF
NA,TRBV7-9,ASSTEWGGTYEQY
few,TRBV7-2,ASSSPGTLNEKLF
NA,TRBV5-4,ASSLRTGAQETQY
NA,TRBV11-2,ASSLAGNGYT
NA,TRBV7-2,ASSPWALDGYT
NA,TRBV5-1,ASSPRSSGGDEQF
NA,TRBV5-8,ASSLEQREFDGYT
NA,TRBV12-3/TRBV12-4,ASTTTVNTQY
NA,TRBV6-5,ASSPGHFTGELF
NA,TRBV27,ASSLGEGTEAF
NA,TRBV19,ASNWEGNTEAF
NA,TRBV4-2,ASSSAGGLEQY
NA,TRBV11-2,ASRNLAGAWETQY
NA,TRBV7-8,ASSLALGHSGNTIY
NA,TRBV6-5,ASSSQGISTDTQY
NA,TRBV2,ASSLRLSYEQY
NA,TRBV28,ASSLFQGWVGDRGDVLT
NA,TRBV19,ATGKNYGYT
NA,TRBV28,ASTTRGQGDQPQH
NA,TRBV19,ASSSGTGYYEQY
NA,TRBV28,ASSFGAPSLSGH
NA,TRBV12-3/TRBV12-4,ASNTDMNTEAF
NA,TRBV27,ASSLNRARGNEQY
NA,TRBV12-3/TRBV12-4,ASQGITYEQY
NA,TRBV28,ASSLTVTMNTEAF